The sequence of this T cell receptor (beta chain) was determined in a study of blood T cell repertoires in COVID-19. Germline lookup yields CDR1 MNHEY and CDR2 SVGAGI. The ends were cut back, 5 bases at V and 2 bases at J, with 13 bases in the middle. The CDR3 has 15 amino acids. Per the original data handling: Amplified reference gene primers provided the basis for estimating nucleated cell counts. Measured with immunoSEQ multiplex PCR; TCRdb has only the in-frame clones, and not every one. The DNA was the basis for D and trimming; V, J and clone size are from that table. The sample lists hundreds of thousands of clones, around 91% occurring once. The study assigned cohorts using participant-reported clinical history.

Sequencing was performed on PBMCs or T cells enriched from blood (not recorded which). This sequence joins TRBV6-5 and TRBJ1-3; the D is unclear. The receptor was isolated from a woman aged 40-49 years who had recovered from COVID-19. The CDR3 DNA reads TGTGCCAGCAGTCATCTTTTCGGGACTGGAAACACCATATATTTT. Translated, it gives CASSHLFGTGNTIYF.